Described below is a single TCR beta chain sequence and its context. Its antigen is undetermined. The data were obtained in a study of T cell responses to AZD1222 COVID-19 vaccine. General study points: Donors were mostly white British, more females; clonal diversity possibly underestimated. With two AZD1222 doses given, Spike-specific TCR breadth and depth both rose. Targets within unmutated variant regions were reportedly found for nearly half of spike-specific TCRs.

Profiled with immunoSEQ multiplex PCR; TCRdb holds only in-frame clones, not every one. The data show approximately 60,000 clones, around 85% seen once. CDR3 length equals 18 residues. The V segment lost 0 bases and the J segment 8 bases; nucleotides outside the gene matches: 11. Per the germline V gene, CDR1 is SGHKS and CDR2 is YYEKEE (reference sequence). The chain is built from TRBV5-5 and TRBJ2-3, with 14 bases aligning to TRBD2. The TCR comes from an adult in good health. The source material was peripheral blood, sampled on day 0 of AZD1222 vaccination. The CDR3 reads CASSLGLAGGPSRFTQYF. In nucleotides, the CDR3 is TGTGCCAGCAGCTTGGGACTAGCGGGAGGGCCATCTCGGTTTACGCAGTATTTT. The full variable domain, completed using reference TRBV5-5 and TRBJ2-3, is DAGVTQSPTHLIKTRGQQVTLRCSPISGHKSVSWYQQVLGQGPQFIFQYYEKEERGRGNFPDRFSARQFPNYSSELNVNALLLGDSALYLCASSLGLAGGPSRFTQYFGPGTRLTVL.